This T cell receptor beta chain was obtained from a study of shared clonotypes between healthy human individuals. Overall study context: Used for every donor were three CD4 naive, three CD4 memory, two CD8 naive and one CD8 memory plate.

Looked up from germline, CDR1 is KGHSH and CDR2 is LQKENI. This CDR3 contains 13 residues. The V gene lost 2 bases and the J gene lost 5 bases, with 9 bases spanning the gap. The method was immunoSEQ multiplex PCR; TCRdb's version includes in-frame clones alone and lacks a portion of them. Of about 730,000 clones in the sample, roughly 72% were seen once. This sequence joins TRBV18 and TRBJ1-1; the D is unclear. Material: memory CD4+ T cells sorted from blood. This sample's subset: CD45RA-negative fraction. The receptor comes from a woman in her twenties or thirties in good health. The CDR3 sequence is CASSPEEETEAFF. The CDR3 nucleotides are TGTGCCAGCTCACCAGAGGAGGAGACTGAAGCTTTCTTT.